This T cell receptor beta chain derives from a study of blood T cell repertoires in COVID-19. About the research overall: T cells, B-cell-depleted T cells, or PBMCs supplied cDNA or gDNA.

Germline assignment: CDR1 MDHEN and CDR2 SYDVKM. Trimming cost V 2 bases and J 3 bases, with 14 bases left between them. The CDR3 extends over 16 amino acids. In the authors' workflow: From reference gene primer amplification, estimates of nucleated cell counts were derived. TCRdb keeps only in-frame clones here, not all; method: immunoSEQ multiplex PCR. V and J calls and clone size are copied from that table; D and trimming were computed from the DNA. This sample yields roughly 180,000 clones, of which around 86% are seen a single time; over 0.85% belongs to the top ten. This chain uses TRBV28 with TRBJ1-3; D call uncertain. The sequenced material came from peripheral blood. This TCR was recovered from a man younger than 35 with acute or convalescent COVID-19. In DNA form, the CDR3 reads TGTGCCAGCAGTTTAGGCGGCCTCCGTCTTGGAAACACCATATATTTT. It translates to CASSLGGLRLGNTIYF. Based on the CDR3 plus reference TRBV28 and TRBJ1-3, the full variable domain is DVKVTQSSRYLVKRTGEKVFLECVQDMDHENMFWYRQDPGLGLRLIYFSYDVKMKEKGDIPEGYSVSREKKERFSLILESASTNQTSMYLCASSLGGLRLGNTIYFGEGSWLTVV.